These 21 T cell receptor beta chains were all obtained from the same sample, sequenced in a study of blood T cell repertoires in COVID-19. The data were produced by immunoSEQ multiplex PCR, yet TCRdb's version contains in-frame clones alone and is incomplete. The sample lists under 30,000 clones, approximately 86% occurring once. The sample comprised peripheral blood. These receptors were taken from a human donor in a cohort sampled during active COVID-19. The donor label of this sample is uncertain.

The chain joins TRBV9 to TRBJ1-6; the D gene is possibly TRBD1 (6 bases). This CDR3 region has 15 residues. V lost 0 bases and J lost 9, with 13 bases in between. Germline CDR1 is SGDLS and CDR2 is YYNGEE. As DNA, the CDR3 is TGTGCCAGCAGCGTAGAAGAGGGACAAGGTTCACCCCTCCACTTT. Residues: CASSVEEGQGSPLHF.

The chain joins TRBV14 to TRBJ2-3; the D gene is possibly TRBD2 (6 bases). The CDR3 has 13 amino acids. CDR1 and CDR2 (germline): SGHDN, FVKESK. Deletions cut 6 bases from V and 2 bases from J, with 9 bases between. The CDR3 DNA reads as TGTGCCAGCAGGCCTAGCGCCACAGATACGCAGTATTTT. It codes for CASRPSATDTQYF. Combining the CDR3 with reference TRBV14 and TRBJ2-3 gives the whole variable domain EAGVTQFPSHSVIEKGQTVTLRCDPISGHDNLYWYRRVMGKEIKFLLHFVKESKQDESGMPNNRFLAERTGGTYSTLKVQPAELEDSGVYFCASRPSATDTQYFGPGTRLTVL.

This clone appeared a single time. The rearrangement joins TRBV5-4 to TRBJ2-3, with TRBD2 as a possible D gene (6 bases). With 4 bases removed from V and 5 bases from J, the gap between germline ends came to 20 bases. The CDR3 totals 16 residues. CDR1 is SGHNT and CDR2 is YYREEE in the germline V gene (reference sequence). The CDR3 protein is CASSDTKGGNLDTQYF. The CDR3 coding sequence is TGTGCCAGCAGCGACACAAAGGGCGGGAATCTAGATACGCAGTATTTT.

The chain recombines TRBV7-8 with TRBJ1-5; TRBD1 aligns across 7 bases. The CDR3 has 15 residues. J was trimmed by 9 bases and V by 5 bases; bases with no gene match: 13. Germline V gene lookup returns CDR1 SGHVS and CDR2 FQNEAQ. The CDR3 bases are TGTGCCAGCAGCCCCCGGGACAGCCTGTCCGGGCCCCAGCATTTT. Protein sequence: CASSPRDSLSGPQHF. The complete variable domain, with remaining parts taken from reference TRBV7-8 and TRBJ1-5, reads GAGVSQSPRYKVAKRGQDVALRCDPISGHVSLFWYQQALGQGPEFLTYFQNEAQLDKSGLPSDRFFAERPEGSVSTLKIQRTQQEDSAVYLCASSPRDSLSGPQHFGDGTRLSIL.

The V call is TRBV12-3 or TRBV12-4, the J call TRBJ2-7; no clear D. The CDR3 has 11 residues. Deletions cut 1 base from V and 6 bases from J, with 4 bases between. CDR3 nucleotide sequence: TGTGCCAGCAGTTTAGGGAGCGAGCAGTACTTC. Its translation: CASSLGSEQYF.

The rearrangement joins TRBV19 to TRBJ1-4; D is uncertain. The CDR3 is 15 residues long. Germline V CDR1 and CDR2: LNHDA, SQIVND (reference sequence). The germline V and J ends were trimmed by 7 bases and 8 bases, with 20 bases remaining between them. CDR3 in DNA: TGTGCCAGTATCGGTCTCGGAGGGCCTATAGAAAAACTGTTTTTT. It yields the protein CASIGLGGPIEKLFF.

The chain recombines TRBV20-1 with TRBJ1-1, with D perhaps TRBD1 (5 bases). Germline V gene sequence: CDR1 DFQATT, CDR2 SNEGSKA (reference sequence). The germline V and J ends were trimmed by 3 bases and 7 bases, with 18 bases remaining between them. This CDR3 has 14 residues. This CDR3 is CSASRGNLWYEAFF. The CDR3 coding sequence is TGCAGTGCTAGTAGGGGCAATTTGTGGTATGAAGCTTTCTTT.

The J gene is TRBJ2-3, the V gene TRBV4-1; D is possibly TRBD2 (6 bases). This CDR3 comprises 15 residues. CDR1 is MGHRA, CDR2 YSYEKL, per germline. V gave up 4 bases and J gave up 1 base, with 12 bases separating them. This CDR3 is CASSRAASGTDTQYF. In DNA, the CDR3 is TGCGCCAGCAGCCGAGCCGCTAGCGGCACAGATACGCAGTATTTT.

J is TRBJ2-7 and V is TRBV28; 7 bases match TRBD1. The CDR3 has 17 residues. Germline V CDR1 and CDR2: MDHEN, SYDVKM. Trimming removed 6 bases from V and 2 bases from J; junction bases left unmatched: 16. CDR3 bases: TGTGCCAGCAGCCCCCCCAAGACAGGGCCATTAACCTACGAGCAGTACTTC. This gives the protein CASSPPKTGPLTYEQYF.

This chain joins TRBV19 and TRBJ2-3, with D possibly matching TRBD2 (6 bases). The V end lost 2 bases, the J end lost 2 bases, and 14 bases lay between the germline ends. Per the germline V gene, CDR1 is LNHDA and CDR2 is SQIVND (reference sequence). The CDR3 runs to 16 residues. The CDR3 sequence: CASSITSAGSTDTQYF. CDR3 sequence (DNA): TGTGCCAGTAGTATAACCAGCGCGGGGTCCACAGATACGCAGTATTTT.

This chain joins TRBV28 and TRBJ2-7, with 7 bases that match TRBD2. V gave up 8 bases and J gave up 0 bases; unmatched junction bases: 1. CDR3 size: 12 residues. The germline V gene encodes CDR1 MDHEN and CDR2 SYDVKM. The CDR3 sequence is CASQRGSYEQYF. The CDR3 DNA sequence: TGTGCCAGCCAGCGGGGCTCCTACGAGCAGTACTTC.

This CDR3 reads CASSPWTSANTDTQYF. Here the CDR3 DNA reads TGTGCCAGCAGCCCCTGGACTAGCGCTAACACAGATACGCAGTATTTT. The rearrangement uses TRBV7-9 and TRBJ2-3, with 9 bases identical to TRBD2. The CDR3 spans 16 residues. Trimming cost V 5 bases and J 2 bases; bases outside gene matches: 8. Germline CDR1 and CDR2: SEHNR and FQNEAQ (reference sequence).

Only a few counts were recorded for this clone. CDR3 sequence reads: CASSQDRGSYEQYF. The CDR3 DNA sequence: TGCGCCAGCAGCCAAGATAGAGGGTCCTACGAGCAGTACTTC. The chain recombines TRBV4-1 with TRBJ2-7; TRBD2 is a possible D gene (5 bases). This CDR3 has 14 amino acids. V lost 0 bases to trimming and J lost 1 base, with 7 bases between them. Germline-derived CDR1 and CDR2 are MGHRA and YSYEKL.

This chain joins TRBV12-1 and TRBJ1-2; whether TRBD1, the table's D call, matches the DNA was not checked. TRBV12-1 is classified as a pseudogene. The CDR3 sequence is 14 residues long. Here the CDR3 reads CASSCTGGWYGYTF. CDR3 DNA sequence: TGTGCCAGCAGCTGTACAGGGGGCTGGTATGGCTACACCTTC.

The rearrangement uses TRBV11-2 and TRBJ2-6, with D perhaps matching TRBD1 (8 bases). The CDR3 consists of 17 residues. Germline V gene sequence: CDR1 SGHAT, CDR2 FQNNGV. V was pared by 2 bases and J by 2 bases, with 13 bases between. The CDR3 bases are TGTGCCAGCAGCTTAACAGGGGGGGGACCTGGGGCCAACGTCCTGACTTTC. This gives the protein CASSLTGGGPGANVLTF.

The CDR3 here is CASSPPAERDTQYF. The CDR3 DNA follows: TGTGCCAGCTCACCACCGGCAGAAAGAGATACGCAGTATTTT. The chain uses TRBV18 and TRBJ2-3, with no clear D. This CDR3 region has 14 residues. Germline CDR1 KGHSH, CDR2 LQKENI. V was pared by 0 bases and J by 5 bases, with 9 bases between.

The chain joins TRBV4-2 to TRBJ1-6, with TRBD1 identical over 7 bases. V was clipped by 1 base and J by 5 bases; unmatched bases: 11. The CDR3 has 18 amino acids. The germline CDR1 and CDR2 sequences are LGHNA and YNFKEQ. DNA for the CDR3: TGTGCCAGCAGCCAAGCATTAACTCTGGGACAGAATAATTCACCCCTCCACTTT. Amino acids: CASSQALTLGQNNSPLHF.

This rearrangement joins TRBV5-1 to TRBJ1-1; 7 bases are a match to TRBD1. Losses at the gene ends were 3 bases for V and 8 bases for J; bases not matched to a gene: 1. The length of the CDR3 is 11 residues. CDR1 is SGHRS, CDR2 YFSETQ, per germline. Written as DNA, the CDR3 is TGCGCCAGCAGCTCGGGACAGGAAGCTTTCTTT. As protein: CASSSGQEAFF.

The chain joins TRBV6-6 to TRBJ1-5, with TRBD1 matching over 10 bases. The length of the CDR3 is 19 residues. The junction had 18 bases not matched to a gene; V was cut back by 5 bases and J by 5 bases. Germline V CDR1 and CDR2: MNHNY, SVGAGI (reference sequence). The CDR3 DNA is TGTGCCAGCAGTCCCTCGGGACAGGGGATGGGAGTATTTCATCAGCCCCAGCATTTT. It encodes CASSPSGQGMGVFHQPQHF.

This sequence joins TRBV6-1 and TRBJ1-2; D ambiguous. Trimming shortened V by 2 bases and J by 12 bases, and 10 bases separated the two germline ends. From germline, CDR1 is MNHNS and CDR2 SASEGT. The CDR3 totals 11 residues. As DNA, the CDR3 is TGTGCCAGCAGTGAAATGTCGAGGGACACCTTC. This gives the protein CASSEMSRDTF.

The genes are TRBV5-4 and TRBJ2-6; 12 bases line up with TRBD1. The CDR3 runs to 17 residues. The J segment lost 4 bases and the V segment lost 5 bases, leaving 7 bases of the junction unmatched. In germline, CDR1 is SGHNT, CDR2 YYREEE (reference sequence). CDR3 amino acids: CASRPGQGARGANVLTF. The CDR3 DNA is TGTGCCAGCAGGCCGGGACAGGGGGCGCGAGGGGCCAACGTCCTGACTTTC. The full variable domain, in which reference TRBV5-4 and TRBJ2-6 provide the parts outside the CDR3, is ETGVTQSPTHLIKTRGQQVTLRCSSQSGHNTVSWYQQALGQGPQFIFQYYREEENGRGNFPPRFSGLQFPNYSSELNVNALELDDSALYLCASRPGQGARGANVLTFGAGSRLTVL.